These 31 T cell receptor beta chains were all obtained from the same sample, sequenced in a study of blood T cell repertoires in COVID-19. The table came from immunoSEQ multiplex PCR; TCRdb's copy has only in-frame clones and leaves some out. In the table there are around 86,000 clones, around 85% of which are singletons. What was sequenced was peripheral blood. The receptors derive from a human donor in a cohort sampled during active COVID-19.

This clone was counted only a few times. J is TRBJ2-7 and V is TRBV19; D is possibly TRBD2 (6 bases). Germline V lookup: CDR1 LNHDA, CDR2 SQIVND (reference sequence). The CDR3 is 15 residues long. V was clipped by 3 bases and J by 3 bases, with 15 bases between them. The CDR3 DNA is TGTGCCAGTAGTATCCGTGAAGCCGGGAGCTACGAGCAGTACTTC. Its translation is CASSIREAGSYEQYF. Variable domain in full (rest from reference TRBV19 and TRBJ2-7): DGGITQSPKYLFRKEGQNVTLSCEQNLNHDAMYWYRQDPGQGLRLIYYSQIVNDFQKGDIAEGYSVSREKKESFPLTVTSAQKNPTAFYLCASSIREAGSYEQYFGPGTRLTVT.

The V gene is TRBV6-5, the J gene TRBJ2-7; 7 positions agree with TRBD2. In germline, CDR1 is MNHEY, CDR2 SVGAGI. The CDR3 consists of 14 residues. The V and J ends lost 2 bases and 3 bases, in that order; junction bases with no gene match: 4. The CDR3 loop reads CASSYGTKLYEQYF. The CDR3 bases are TGTGCCAGCAGTTACGGGACTAAGCTCTACGAGCAGTACTTC.

This sequence joins TRBV6-2 or TRBV6-3 and TRBJ2-7; no definite D call. Per germline, CDR1 MNHEY and CDR2 SVGEGT. The CDR3 contains 13 residues. Trimming left V 2 bases short and J 7 bases short, with 12 bases between. CDR3: CASSYVPLREQYF. The CDR3 DNA reads as TGTGCCAGCAGTTACGTCCCTCTACGAGAGCAGTACTTC.

This chain connects TRBV12-3 or TRBV12-4 to TRBJ1-6; D gene uncertain. V was shortened by 5 bases and J by 8 bases, with 7 bases between the two germline ends. This CDR3 contains 12 residues. In DNA form, the CDR3 reads TGTGCCAGCAGTGCCACGGATTCACCCCTCCACTTT. Amino acid sequence: CASSATDSPLHF.

This clone was observed a few times. The chain joins TRBV7-2 to TRBJ2-7; TRBD2 matches at 8 bases. From germline, CDR1 is SGHTA and CDR2 FQGNSA. The V and J ends lost 1 base and 6 bases, in that order; junction bases with no gene match: 14. The CDR3 extends over 17 amino acids. CDR3 amino acids: CASSLVGSGEVSLEQYF. The CDR3 DNA reads TGTGCCAGCAGCTTAGTGGGTAGCGGGGAGGTGTCCCTCGAGCAGTACTTC.

In DNA, the CDR3 is TGTGCCAGCAGCGCCGCGTTGGTGCCGAGCCATGAGCAGTTCTTC. This sequence encodes CASSAALVPSHEQFF. The chain uses TRBV9 and TRBJ2-1, with D uncertain. The CDR3 spans 15 residues. CDR1 SGDLS and CDR2 YYNGEE come from the germline V gene. V was trimmed by 3 bases and J by 8 bases, leaving 18 bases between them. The full variable domain, its missing parts supplied by reference TRBV9 and TRBJ2-1, is DSGVTQTPKHLITATGQRVTLRCSPRSGDLSVYWYQQSLDQGLQFLIQYYNGEERAKGNILERFSAQQFPDLHSELNLSSLELGDSALYFCASSAALVPSHEQFFGPGTRLTVL.

This rearrangement joins TRBV27 to TRBJ1-5, with 7 positions matching TRBD1. Losses at the gene ends were 7 bases for V and 1 base for J; bases not matched to a gene: 7. CDR1 MNHEY and CDR2 SMNVEV come from the germline V gene (reference sequence). The CDR3 consists of 15 residues. CDR3 DNA: TGTGCCAGCACTCCACAGGGGCAAAGCAATCAGCCCCAGCATTTT. This translates into CASTPQGQSNQPQHF.

The chain recombines TRBV5-1 with TRBJ2-4; D uncertain. Germline V gives CDR1 SGHRS, CDR2 YFSETQ. The CDR3 is made up of 13 amino acids. V was cut by 1 base and J by 5 bases, with 7 bases left in between. This CDR3 is CASSLFTENIQYF. CDR3 in DNA: TGCGCCAGCAGCTTGTTCACAGAAAACATTCAGTACTTC.

The chain combines TRBV6-4 with TRBJ1-2; 7 bases map to TRBD1. The CDR3 has 14 residues. Germline V CDR1 and CDR2: MRHNA, SNTAGT. J lost 2 bases, V lost 3 bases, and 3 bases had no gene match. CDR3 sequence reads: CASSETTGNYGYTF. The CDR3 bases are TGTGCCAGCAGTGAGACGACAGGGAACTATGGCTACACCTTC.

The rearrangement joins TRBV18 to TRBJ2-2; 12 nucleotides align to TRBD2. CDR3 length: 16 residues. The V gene's germline CDR1 is KGHSH and CDR2 LQKENI. The J segment lost 2 bases and the V segment lost 6 bases, leaving 4 bases of the junction unmatched. The CDR3 nucleotides read TGTGCCAGCTCCCAGACTAGCGGGGGAAACACCGGGGAGCTGTTTTTT. This codes for CASSQTSGGNTGELFF.

The CDR3: CAWKEGYNTGELFF. The CDR3 DNA follows: TGTGCCTGGAAAGAGGGCTACAACACCGGGGAGCTGTTTTTT. The chain joins TRBV30 to TRBJ2-2; D possibly corresponds to TRBD2 (5 bases). The CDR3 runs to 14 residues. Trimming left V 4 bases short and J 2 bases short, with 11 bases between. Germline V gene data show CDR1 as GTSNPN and CDR2 as SVGIG (reference sequence).

The chain joins TRBV6-5 to TRBJ2-5; 9 nucleotides line up with TRBD2. This CDR3 contains 14 residues. J lost 5 bases, V lost 6 bases, and 7 bases had no gene match. Germline values: CDR1 MNHEY, CDR2 SVGAGI. The CDR3 nucleotides read TGTGCCAGCAGCCCGCGGACTAGCGTTGAGACCCAGTACTTC. Translated: CASSPRTSVETQYF.

A single count supports this clone. The chain recombines TRBV7-6 with TRBJ2-1, with 15 nucleotides matching TRBD2. This CDR3 is built from 19 residues. Trimming took 1 base from V and 2 from J; bases not matched to a gene: 6. CDR1 and CDR2 from the germline V gene are SGHVS and FNYEAQ. For the CDR3, the DNA is TGTGCCAGCAGCTTAGGCGGATGGACTAGCGGGGGGGCCTACAATGAGCAGTTCTTC. It encodes CASSLGGWTSGGAYNEQFF. Together with reference TRBV7-6 and TRBJ2-1, the CDR3 gives the full variable domain: GAGVSQSPRYKVTKRGQDVALRCDPISGHVSLYWYRQALGQGPEFLTYFNYEAQQDKSGLPNDRFSAERPEGSISTLTIQRTEQRDSAMYRCASSLGGWTSGGAYNEQFFGPGTRLTVL.

DNA for the CDR3: TGTGCCATCAGGTATCAGGGTTTGGACACTGAAGCTTTCTTT. The encoded protein is CAIRYQGLDTEAFF. The chain has TRBV10-3 and TRBJ1-1; possibly TRBD1 for D (5 bases). CDR3 length: 14 residues. Germline-derived CDR1 and CDR2 are ENHRY and SYGVKD. The germline V and J ends were trimmed by 6 bases and 3 bases, with 14 bases remaining between them.

The chain couples TRBV4-3 to TRBJ2-7; D possibly corresponds to TRBD1 (6 bases). CDR1 is LGHNA and CDR2 is YSLEER in the germline V gene. The length of the CDR3 is 15 residues. The V gene lost 6 bases and the J gene lost 0 bases, with 15 bases spanning the gap. CDR3 loop: CASRGASRSSYEQYF. The CDR3 DNA sequence: TGCGCCAGCAGGGGGGCCTCCCGGAGCTCCTACGAGCAGTACTTC.

The CDR3 region is CASSLSPGQIGGYTF. DNA for the CDR3: TGTGCCAGCAGTCTATCCCCGGGACAGATCGGAGGCTACACCTTC. This chain uses TRBV6-2 or TRBV6-3 with TRBJ1-2, with TRBD1 identical over 7 bases. V was clipped by 5 bases and J by 8 bases; unmatched bases: 14. CDR3 length equals 15 residues. CDR1 is MNHEY, CDR2 SVGEGT, per germline.

The chain combines TRBV10-3 with TRBJ1-1; D may be TRBD1 (5 bases). This CDR3 is built from 13 residues. The V end was cut by 4 bases, the J end by 1 base, with 7 bases between. CDR1 and CDR2 from the germline V gene are ENHRY and SYGVKD. This CDR3 is CAISAQGNTEAFF. CDR3 nucleotide sequence: TGTGCCATCAGTGCTCAGGGGAACACTGAAGCTTTCTTT.

V is TRBV7-2 and J is TRBJ1-2; 7 bases fit TRBD1. Trimming removed 5 bases from V and 2 bases from J; junction bases left unmatched: 8. This CDR3 is built from 15 residues. Germline CDR1 SGHTA, CDR2 FQGNSA. CDR3: CASSTYRGGNYGYTF. CDR3 nucleotide sequence: TGTGCCAGCAGCACCTACAGGGGAGGAAACTATGGCTACACCTTC.

The chain has TRBV3-1 (or the pseudogene TRBV3-2) and TRBJ2-7; D is uncertain. Trimming stripped 1 base from V and 5 bases from J, with 9 bases between. This CDR3 is 13 amino acids long. CDR1 LGHDT and CDR2 YNNKEL come from the germline V gene (reference sequence). CDR3 residues: CASSQASVHEQYF. DNA of the CDR3: TGTGCCAGCAGCCAAGCCTCCGTCCACGAGCAGTACTTC.

The chain links TRBV13 to TRBJ1-4; TRBD1 aligns across 12 bases. Trimming took 8 bases from V and 10 from J; bases not matched to a gene: 5. In germline, CDR1 is PRHDT, CDR2 FYEKMQ (reference sequence). The CDR3 spans 13 residues. CDR3 sequence: CASGTGGRGKLFF. CDR3 DNA: TGTGCCAGCGGGACAGGGGGCCGGGGAAAACTGTTTTTT.

This chain joins TRBV10-3 and TRBJ2-1, with 14 bases that match TRBD2. The V gene's germline CDR1 is ENHRY and CDR2 SYGVKD. The CDR3 length is 15 residues. The V and J ends lost 2 bases and 8 bases, in that order; junction bases with no gene match: 2. The CDR3 coding sequence is TGTGCCATCAGTGAGCGACTAGCGGGGGGGCATGAGCAGTTCTTC. Its protein product is CAISERLAGGHEQFF.

Only one count was recorded for this clone. The chain joins TRBV30 to TRBJ1-2, with 9 bases matching TRBD1. V trimming: 4 bases; J trimming: 3 bases; junction bases outside the gene matches: 6. Germline CDR1 GTSNPN, CDR2 SVGIG (reference sequence). The CDR3 has 14 amino acids. The CDR3 DNA reads as TGTGCCTGGAACTACAGGGGGCCGGACTATGGCTACACCTTC. Translation gives CAWNYRGPDYGYTF.

CDR3 DNA sequence: TGTGCCAGCAGTTTACCCCCTTTGACGCTTGCGGGCGGCGGGCAGCAGTACTTC. Translation gives CASSLPPLTLAGGGQQYF. The chain carries TRBV28 and TRBJ2-7; the D gene is possibly TRBD2 (5 bases). CDR1 is MDHEN and CDR2 is SYDVKM in the germline V gene. The CDR3 is 18 amino acids. Trimming removed 2 bases at V and 8 bases at J, with 28 bases between. Together with reference TRBV28 and TRBJ2-7, the CDR3 gives the full variable domain: DVKVTQSSRYLVKRTGEKVFLECVQDMDHENMFWYRQDPGLGLRLIYFSYDVKMKEKGDIPEGYSVSREKKERFSLILESASTNQTSMYLCASSLPPLTLAGGGQQYFGPGTRLTVT.

The CDR3, as DNA: TGTGCCAGCAGCTCCCTCACAGGGGTCGGAAACACCATATATTTT. Translating gives CASSSLTGVGNTIYF. V gene TRBV7-8 combines with J gene TRBJ1-3, with 7 bases lining up with TRBD1. Trimming took 4 bases from V and 4 from J; bases not matched to a gene: 7. Germline-derived CDR1 and CDR2 are SGHVS and FQNEAQ. The CDR3 runs to 15 residues.

This chain joins TRBV5-4 and TRBJ2-7, with TRBD1 identical over 8 bases. The length of the CDR3 is 15 residues. Germline V gives CDR1 SGHNT, CDR2 YYREEE (reference sequence). J gave up 0 bases and V 1 base, and 3 bases lay outside the gene matches. Written as DNA, the CDR3 is TGTGCCAGCAGCTTGCCGACAGGGGCCTCCTACGAGCAGTACTTC. It yields the protein CASSLPTGASYEQYF.

This clone was seen just once. The chain links TRBV6-2 or TRBV6-3 to TRBJ2-7; D may be TRBD1 (6 bases). The CDR3 is 16 residues long. Trimming pared 2 bases from V and 5 bases from J, leaving 19 bases between. Germline V gene data show CDR1 as MNHEY and CDR2 as SVGEGT. The CDR3 reads CASSYPEQGVFHEQYF. As DNA, the CDR3 is TGTGCCAGCAGTTACCCGGAACAGGGAGTCTTCCACGAGCAGTACTTC.

This rearrangement joins TRBV27 to TRBJ2-3; 7 nucleotides line up with TRBD1. J gave up 2 bases and V 5 bases, and 4 bases lay outside the gene matches. This CDR3 has 14 amino acids. Germline assignment: CDR1 MNHEY and CDR2 SMNVEV (reference sequence). CDR3 DNA: TGTGCCAGCAGTGAACAGGGGAACACAGATACGCAGTATTTT. It translates to CASSEQGNTDTQYF.

The V and J genes are TRBV7-8 and TRBJ1-5; 9 positions match TRBD1. Per the germline V gene, CDR1 is SGHVS and CDR2 is FQNEAQ. With V trimmed by 5 bases and J by 5 bases, 10 bases remained unmatched. The CDR3 runs to 16 residues. CDR3 in amino acids: CASSPLRDRVDQPQHF. The CDR3 DNA reads TGTGCCAGCAGCCCCCTCCGGGACAGGGTCGATCAGCCCCAGCATTTT.

The sample holds one count of this clone. The chain links TRBV6-5 to TRBJ2-5; no clear D. The CDR3 is 12 amino acids. Per germline, CDR1 MNHEY and CDR2 SVGAGI. Trimming took off 0 bases at V and 5 bases at J, with 4 bases between the two ends. CDR3 loop: CASSYSEETQYF. DNA for the CDR3: TGTGCCAGCAGTTACTCGGAGGAGACCCAGTACTTC.

V usage is TRBV7-3 and J usage is TRBJ2-2; 13 bases map to TRBD2. J was trimmed by 6 bases and V by 5 bases; bases with no gene match: 9. Germline assignment: CDR1 SGHTA and CDR2 FQGTGA. This CDR3 has 17 amino acids. The CDR3, as DNA: TGTGCCAGCAGCCCCCGACTAGCGGGGGGAGTAGCCGGGGAGCTGTTTTTT. Residues: CASSPRLAGGVAGELFF.

The chain joins TRBV24-1 to TRBJ1-4; tentatively, D is TRBD1 (5 bases). Germline V gene sequence: CDR1 KGHDR, CDR2 SFDVKD. The CDR3 length is 14 residues. Between the trimmed V and J ends, which lost 5 bases and 8 bases, there was a span of 14 bases. The CDR3 loop reads CATSGAAGEEKLFF. The CDR3 DNA reads TGTGCCACCAGTGGGGCCGCGGGGGAGGAAAAACTGTTTTTT.